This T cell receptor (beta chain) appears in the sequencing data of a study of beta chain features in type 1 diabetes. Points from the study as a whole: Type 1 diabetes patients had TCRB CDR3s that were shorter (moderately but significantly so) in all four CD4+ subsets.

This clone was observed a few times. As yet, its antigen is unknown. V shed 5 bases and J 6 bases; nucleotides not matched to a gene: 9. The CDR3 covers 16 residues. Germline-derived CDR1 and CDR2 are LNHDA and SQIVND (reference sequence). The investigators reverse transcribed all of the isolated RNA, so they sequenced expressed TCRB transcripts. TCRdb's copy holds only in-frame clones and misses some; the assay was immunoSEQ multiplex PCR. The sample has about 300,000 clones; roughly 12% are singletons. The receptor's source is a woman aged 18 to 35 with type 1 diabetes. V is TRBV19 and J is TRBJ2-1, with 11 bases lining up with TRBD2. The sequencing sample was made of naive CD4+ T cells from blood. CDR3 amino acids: CASSPHSGREFNEQFF. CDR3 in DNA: TGTGCCAGTAGTCCTCATAGCGGGAGGGAGTTCAATGAGCAGTTCTTC.